These 5 T cell receptor beta chains were all obtained from the same sample, sequenced in a study of beta chain features in type 1 diabetes. cDNA synthesis used the whole RNA isolate, giving expressed TCRB sequences. The assay was immunoSEQ multiplex PCR, and TCRdb's table has in-frame clones only and misses some. The sample consists of around 280,000 clones, roughly 8% of them appearing once. The sequenced sample consisted of central memory CD4+ T cells from blood. These receptors came from a woman under 30 in good health.

The V and J genes are TRBV6-5 and TRBJ2-5; no reliable D call. Germline CDR1 is MNHEY and CDR2 is SVGAGI. With 4 bases removed from V and 5 bases from J, the gap between germline ends came to 8 bases. The CDR3 has 12 amino acids. CDR3 nucleotide sequence: TGTGCCAGCAGTTTCAACGTGGAGACCCAGTACTTC. Its translation is CASSFNVETQYF.

This clone was picked up a small number of times. This sequence joins TRBV11-2 and TRBJ1-2; the D gene is possibly TRBD1 (6 bases). V dropped 4 bases and J dropped 5 bases, with 11 bases sitting between them. CDR1 SGHAT and CDR2 FQNNGV come from the germline V gene. The CDR3 contains 13 residues. CDR3 DNA: TGTGCCAGCAGCTCAACACAGGGATATGGCTACACCTTC. Its protein product is CASSSTQGYGYTF.

The chain has TRBV9 and TRBJ2-6; D gene uncertain. This CDR3 is 18 amino acids long. CDR1 and CDR2 (germline): SGDLS, YYNGEE. V lost 0 bases to trimming and J lost 0 bases, with 13 bases between them. In nucleotides, the CDR3 is TGTGCCAGCAGCGTAGGTCTCTCGTCCCTCTCTGGGGCCAACGTCCTGACTTTC. Translating it yields CASSVGLSSLSGANVLTF.

This clone was seen more than once but under ten times. The chain joins TRBV18 to TRBJ2-3, with unresolved D. The length of the CDR3 is 14 residues. Looked up from germline, CDR1 is KGHSH and CDR2 is LQKENI. Trimming left V 0 bases short and J 7 bases short, with 11 bases between. DNA of the CDR3: TGTGCCAGCTCACCACCGGCCCCCCTAAATACGCAGTATTTT. Its translation is CASSPPAPLNTQYF.

There are a few counts of this clone. The CDR3 loop is CASSLVSAGEAFF. The CDR3 DNA reads TGTGCCAGCAGCTTAGTCTCAGCCGGTGAAGCTTTCTTT. The rearrangement links TRBV11-3 to TRBJ1-1; the D is unclear. CDR1 is SGHNT, CDR2 YENEEA, per germline. Trimming took off 1 base at V and 7 bases at J, with 10 bases between the two ends. There are 13 residues in the CDR3.